This T cell receptor beta chain was recorded in a study of blood T cells in healthy people across ages. Study results and caveats: Across the age range, TCR beta diversity per million T cells fell in a roughly linear way.

This clonotype was recorded only once. Its antigen remains unidentified. V was clipped by 2 bases and J by 10 bases, with 21 bases between them. This CDR3 spans 16 amino acids. Together with a sample-barcoded 5' primer, a J-beta primer mix was included in a second PCR lasting roughly 6 to 12 cycles. MiXCR, run by TCRdb on the 5' RACE reads, gives a single entry per CDR3 protein. This table has around 1,700,000 distinct CDR3 sequences, about 30% appearing once. The clonotype was recovered from a woman in her twenties or thirties in good health. Sequencing was carried out using blood. V and J are TRBV12-3 or TRBV12-4 and TRBJ2-1; TRBD1 is a possible D gene (5 bases). The CDR3 loop reads CASSLPLQGLSYEQFF. As DNA, the CDR3 is TGTGCCAGCAGTTTACCCCTCCAGGGCCTTTCCTACGAGCAGTTCTTC.